The 17 T cell receptor beta chains presented below share a single source sample, sequenced in a study of response to subunit inactivated influenza vaccine. TCRdb independently ran MiXCR on the RT-PCR reads; one entry per CDR3 protein. The top ten hold 9.5% to 13% of the sample, which has 650,000 to 800,000 distinct CDR3 sequences, around 20% seen once. The sequences come from PBMCs from blood, collected about 5 days after vaccination. The receptors come from a man aged 50 to 60 who received an inactivated influenza vaccine.

The gene calls are TRBV5-1 and TRBJ2-1; 8 bases line up with TRBD2. CDR1 is SGHRS and CDR2 is YFSETQ in the germline V gene. The J segment lost 10 bases and the V segment lost 2 bases, leaving 14 bases of the junction unmatched. The CDR3 is 16 amino acids. CDR3 in DNA: TGCGCCAGCAGCTTACGGTCGGGAGGGTCGCCGGGGGAGCAGTTCTTC. Translated: CASSLRSGGSPGEQFF.

V and J are TRBV6-5 and TRBJ1-4; D is uncertain. The CDR3 length is 13 residues. Germline loops: CDR1 MNHEY, CDR2 SVGAGI. The V end was cut by 4 bases, the J end by 8 bases, with 11 bases between. The CDR3 sequence: CASSFTSREKLFF. CDR3 nucleotide sequence: TGTGCCAGCAGTTTCACTTCTAGGGAAAAACTGTTTTTT.

In this sample, this clonotype turned up many times. This sequence joins TRBV5-1 and TRBJ2-5; unclear D gene. The CDR3 contains 14 residues. V dropped 1 base and J dropped 2 bases, with 9 bases sitting between them. CDR1 and CDR2 (germline): SGHRS, YFSETQ. CDR3 sequence: CASSLSWLQETQYF. The CDR3 DNA reads as TGCGCCAGCAGCTTGTCATGGCTACAAGAGACCCAGTACTTC. The whole variable domain, remainder taken from reference TRBV5-1 and TRBJ2-5, is KAGVTQTPRYLIKTRGQQVTLSCSPISGHRSVSWYQQTPGQGLQFLFEYFSETQRNKGNFPGRFSGRQFSNSRSEMNVSTLELGDSALYLCASSLSWLQETQYFGPGTRLLVL.

This clonotype was seen only once. The V call is TRBV20-1, the J call TRBJ2-3, with D unclear. CDR3 length equals 13 residues. Germline V lookup: CDR1 DFQATT, CDR2 SNEGSKA (reference sequence). Trimming left V 0 bases short and J 3 bases short, with 7 bases between. The CDR3 protein is CSARDMGTDTQYF. The CDR3 DNA reads as TGCAGTGCTAGAGATATGGGAACAGATACGCAGTATTTT.

On this clonotype: With a much larger clone just one base away, this may be a read error. This chain connects TRBV2 to TRBJ2-1; possible D gene TRBD2, 6 bases. CDR1 SNHLY and CDR2 FYNNEI come from the germline V gene. This CDR3 has 14 residues. V was cut by 5 bases and J by 0 bases, with 8 bases left in between. The CDR3 loop is CASSRGDSYNEQFF. The CDR3 nucleotides are TGTGCCAGCAGTCGCGGGGACTCCTACAATGAGCAGTTCTTC.

This clonotype has more than one count but fewer than ten. V and J are TRBV15 and TRBJ2-7, with 8 bases lining up with TRBD1. Germline V lookup: CDR1 LNHNV, CDR2 YYDKDF (reference sequence). The CDR3 consists of 16 residues. The V and J ends lost 5 bases and 6 bases, in that order; junction bases with no gene match: 15. Here the CDR3 reads CATSPQAGQGRAEQYF. Here the CDR3 DNA reads TGTGCCACCAGCCCCCAAGCCGGACAGGGCCGAGCCGAGCAGTACTTC.

The genes are TRBV27 and TRBJ2-7, with unresolved D. V was cut by 0 bases and J by 3 bases, with 12 bases left in between. Germline values: CDR1 MNHEY, CDR2 SMNVEV (reference sequence). This CDR3 has 15 residues. CDR3 bases: TGTGCCAGCAGTTTATCGGCGGCCCTCTTCTACGAGCAGTACTTC. As protein: CASSLSAALFYEQYF.

This clonotype showed up just a few times. CDR3 coding DNA: TGCGCCAGCAGCCAAGAGGGAGAATTGGGATACGAGCAGTACTTC. Protein sequence: CASSQEGELGYEQYF. The V gene is TRBV4-1, the J gene TRBJ2-7, with TRBD2 as a possible D gene (5 bases). Germline V gene data show CDR1 as MGHRA and CDR2 as YSYEKL. The CDR3 sequence is 15 residues long. Trimming shortened V by 0 bases and J by 4 bases, and 13 bases separated the two germline ends.

The table lists this clonotype with a few counts. V is TRBV7-9 and J is TRBJ2-7, with D maybe TRBD1 (7 bases). Per the germline V gene, CDR1 is SEHNR and CDR2 is FQNEAQ (reference sequence). The CDR3 covers 16 residues. Trimming removed 0 bases from V and 1 base from J, with 13 bases in between. CDR3 in DNA: TGTGCCAGCAGCTTAGCCTCAGGGGGGCGTTCCTACGAGCAGTACTTC. This sequence encodes CASSLASGGRSYEQYF.

This clonotype was seen a few times. The rearrangement uses TRBV3-1 and TRBJ2-7; possibly TRBD2 for D (5 bases). From germline, CDR1 is LGHDT and CDR2 YNNKEL (reference sequence). Trimming cost V 8 bases and J 0 bases, with 14 bases left between them. This CDR3 comprises 14 residues. CDR3 residues: CASSPGVLSYEQYF. The CDR3 DNA reads TGTGCCAGCTCACCCGGGGTGCTCTCCTACGAGCAGTACTTC.

This clonotype was observed a handful of times. V and J are TRBV6-5 and TRBJ2-6, with a possible D match to TRBD1 (5 bases). Deletions cut 4 bases from V and 2 bases from J, with 9 bases between. Germline CDR1 reads MNHEY; CDR2 reads SVGAGI. The length of the CDR3 is 15 residues. DNA of the CDR3: TGTGCCAGCAGTTTTCAGGGCCCTGGGGCCAACGTCCTGACTTTC. It encodes CASSFQGPGANVLTF.

V is TRBV12-3 or TRBV12-4 and J is TRBJ2-5; 11 nucleotides agree with TRBD2. The CDR3 covers 16 residues. After removal of 6 bases from V and 5 bases from J, the junction contained 11 bases not matched to a gene. CDR3: CASSPTRLAGRETQYF. CDR3 bases: TGTGCCAGCAGCCCGACGCGACTAGCGGGGCGGGAGACCCAGTACTTC.

This clonotype was seen a handful of times. This chain links TRBV7-6 with TRBJ2-1; the D gene is possibly TRBD2 (5 bases). V was cut by 5 bases and J by 8 bases, with 13 bases left in between. Germline CDR1 and CDR2: SGHVS and FNYEAQ. The CDR3 consists of 13 residues. CDR3 amino acids: CASSPAAGYEQFF. The DNA for the CDR3 is TGTGCCAGCAGCCCCGCCGCGGGCTATGAGCAGTTCTTC. The variable domain in full, completed from reference TRBV7-6 and TRBJ2-1, reads GAGVSQSPRYKVTKRGQDVALRCDPISGHVSLYWYRQALGQGPEFLTYFNYEAQQDKSGLPNDRFSAERPEGSISTLTIQRTEQRDSAMYRCASSPAAGYEQFFGPGTRLTVL.

The chain combines TRBV5-1 with TRBJ2-2; D call uncertain. V lost 7 bases, J lost 4 bases, and 8 bases lay in between. CDR1 and CDR2 from the germline V gene are SGHRS and YFSETQ. This CDR3 has 12 residues. DNA of the CDR3: TGCGCCAGCCTAGATATCACCGGGGAGCTGTTTTTT. It yields the protein CASLDITGELFF.

This sequence joins TRBV6-2 or TRBV6-3 and TRBJ2-1, with 7 bases lining up with TRBD1. The CDR3 is 14 residues long. The germline gives CDR1 MNHEY, CDR2 SVGEGT. Germline trimming cut 4 bases from V and 4 bases from J; bases unmatched to any gene: 4. The chain's CDR3 is CASSWPGQYNEQFF. CDR3 in DNA: TGTGCCAGCAGTTGGCCGGGACAGTACAATGAGCAGTTCTTC.

The J gene is TRBJ2-2, the V gene TRBV10-3; 8 nucleotides match TRBD1. CDR1 is ENHRY, CDR2 SYGVKD, per germline. The CDR3 contains 16 residues. J gave up 1 base and V 6 bases, and 7 bases lay outside the gene matches. The CDR3 DNA follows: TGTGCCATCAGAAATGTACAGGGGGGGAACACCGGGGAGCTGTTTTTT. It specifies CAIRNVQGGNTGELFF.

This clonotype turned up a few times. The chain links TRBV12-3 or TRBV12-4 to TRBJ2-5; D is possibly TRBD2 (6 bases). V dropped 6 bases and J dropped 4 bases, with 18 bases sitting between them. There are 15 residues in the CDR3. The CDR3 loop is CASSFSGPRPETQYF. The CDR3 DNA follows: TGTGCCAGCAGCTTCAGCGGGCCGCGTCCAGAGACCCAGTACTTC.